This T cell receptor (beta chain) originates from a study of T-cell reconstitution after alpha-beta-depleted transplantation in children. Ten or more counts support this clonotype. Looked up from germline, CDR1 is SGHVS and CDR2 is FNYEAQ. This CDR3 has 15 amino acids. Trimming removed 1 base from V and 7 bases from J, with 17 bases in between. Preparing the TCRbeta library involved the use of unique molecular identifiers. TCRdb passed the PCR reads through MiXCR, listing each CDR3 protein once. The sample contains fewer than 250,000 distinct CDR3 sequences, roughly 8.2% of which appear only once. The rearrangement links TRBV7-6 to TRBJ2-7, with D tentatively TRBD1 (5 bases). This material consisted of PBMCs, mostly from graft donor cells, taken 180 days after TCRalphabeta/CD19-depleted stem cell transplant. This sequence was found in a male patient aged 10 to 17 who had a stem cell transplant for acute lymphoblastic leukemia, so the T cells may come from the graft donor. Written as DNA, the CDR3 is TGTGCCAGCAGCTTAGAAGGCAGGGCGGTGCGTGAGCAGTACTTC. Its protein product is CASSLEGRAVREQYF.